This T cell receptor (beta chain) is from a study of blood T cells in healthy people across ages. Then a second PCR, running roughly 7 to 11 cycles, was carried out with a sample-barcoded 5' primer and a J-beta primer mix. TCRdb re-called the 5' RACE reads with MiXCR, one entry per CDR3 protein. Of about a million distinct CDR3 sequences in the sample, less than 45% were seen once. Germline CDR1 MDHEN, CDR2 SYDVKM. The CDR3 runs 14 residues. V gave up 8 bases and J gave up 2 bases, with 13 bases separating them. Only a few counts were recorded for this clonotype. The chain combines TRBV28 with TRBJ2-1; possible D gene TRBD1, 6 bases. Sample: blood. This clonotype was obtained from a man aged 18 to 30 in good health. This CDR3 reads CASFRGTPYNEQFF. The CDR3 region has the DNA TGTGCCAGCTTCAGGGGAACTCCCTACAATGAGCAGTTCTTC. The whole variable domain, filled in from reference TRBV28 and TRBJ2-1, reads DVKVTQSSRYLVKRTGEKVFLECVQDMDHENMFWYRQDPGLGLRLIYFSYDVKMKEKGDIPEGYSVSREKKERFSLILESASTNQTSMYLCASFRGTPYNEQFFGPGTRLTVL.